The 22 T cell receptor beta chains below come from one sample, sequenced in a study of shared clonotypes between healthy human individuals. This table comes from immunoSEQ multiplex PCR, and its TCRdb copy is limited to in-frame clones, with some not included. The sample holds 560,000 or so clones, about 96% seen once. Terminally differentiated effector memory CD45RA+ cells were left out of the naive CD8 fraction, which was CD45RO-negative and positively selected for CCR7. The sequenced sample consisted of naive CD8+ T cells sorted from blood. The source of these receptors is a woman between 25 and 40 years old in good health.

This chain joins TRBV29-1 and TRBJ2-7; TRBD2 aligns across 7 bases. The CDR3 sequence is 13 residues long. The germline V gene encodes CDR1 SQVTM and CDR2 ANQGSEA. The ends lost 4 bases at V and 4 bases at J; junction bases unmatched: 7. The CDR3 DNA sequence: TGCAGCGTTGGTCCTAGCGGAATTTACGAGCAGTACTTC. The encoded protein is CSVGPSGIYEQYF.

The count of this clone is one. The rearrangement uses TRBV7-2 and TRBJ1-5; D remains ambiguous. This CDR3 spans 15 amino acids. From germline, CDR1 is SGHTA and CDR2 FQGNSA. V was trimmed by 3 bases and J by 4 bases, leaving 13 bases between them. DNA of the CDR3: TGTGCCAGCAGCTTCGGTGTGTGGGGTAATCAGCCCCAGCATTTT. Protein sequence: CASSFGVWGNQPQHF. Using reference TRBV7-2 and TRBJ1-5 for the parts outside the CDR3, the full variable domain is GAGVSQSPSNKVTEKGKDVELRCDPISGHTALYWYRQSLGQGLEFLIYFQGNSAPDKSGLPSDRFSAERTGGSVSTLTIQRTQQEDSAVYLCASSFGVWGNQPQHFGDGTRLSIL.

The chain has TRBV25-1 and TRBJ2-1, with 12 bases fitting TRBD1. This CDR3 comprises 15 residues. Germline CDR1 MGHDK, CDR2 SYGVNS. The trim removed 4 bases at V and 3 bases at J, leaving 1 base unmatched. CDR3 DNA: TGTGCCAGCAGTGGGGACAGGGGGCTCTACAATGAGCAGTTCTTC. This translates into CASSGDRGLYNEQFF. Together with reference TRBV25-1 and TRBJ2-1, the CDR3 gives the full variable domain: EADIYQTPRYLVIGTGKKITLECSQTMGHDKMYWYQQDPGMELHLIHYSYGVNSTEKGDLSSESTVSRIRTEHFPLTLESARPSHTSQYLCASSGDRGLYNEQFFGPGTRLTVL.

The J gene is TRBJ2-7, the V gene TRBV28; D is possibly TRBD1 or TRBD2 (5 bases each). V lost 6 bases, J lost 0 bases, and 15 bases lay in between. The germline V gene encodes CDR1 MDHEN and CDR2 SYDVKM. The CDR3 contains 15 residues. The CDR3 spells CASSPWGTYSYEQYF. For the CDR3, the DNA is TGTGCCAGCAGCCCGTGGGGGACCTACTCCTACGAGCAGTACTTC. Together with reference TRBV28 and TRBJ2-7, the CDR3 gives the full variable domain: DVKVTQSSRYLVKRTGEKVFLECVQDMDHENMFWYRQDPGLGLRLIYFSYDVKMKEKGDIPEGYSVSREKKERFSLILESASTNQTSMYLCASSPWGTYSYEQYFGPGTRLTVT.

The rearrangement joins TRBV5-4 to TRBJ1-3; D might be TRBD1 (5 bases). This CDR3 is 15 amino acids long. The germline V gene has CDR1 SGHNT and CDR2 YYREEE (reference sequence). V was clipped by 7 bases and J by 0 bases, with 14 bases between them. The CDR3 reads CASQGYTDSGNTIYF. For the CDR3, the DNA is TGTGCCAGCCAGGGTTATACTGACTCTGGAAACACCATATATTTT.

This rearrangement joins TRBV5-1 to TRBJ1-1, with TRBD1 matching 7 bases. CDR3 length: 17 residues. V lost 4 bases, J lost 4 bases, and 16 bases stayed unmatched. The germline V gene encodes CDR1 SGHRS and CDR2 YFSETQ. DNA of the CDR3: TGCGCCAGCAGCCATTTACGGGGAACAGGGGAAGGCACTGAAGCTTTCTTT. Protein product: CASSHLRGTGEGTEAFF. The full variable domain, its missing parts supplied by reference TRBV5-1 and TRBJ1-1, is KAGVTQTPRYLIKTRGQQVTLSCSPISGHRSVSWYQQTPGQGLQFLFEYFSETQRNKGNFPGRFSGRQFSNSRSEMNVSTLELGDSALYLCASSHLRGTGEGTEAFFGQGTRLTVV.

The gene calls are TRBV13 and TRBJ2-3; 10 bases fit TRBD1. V lost 5 bases to trimming and J lost 4 bases; unmatched junction nucleotides: 9. Germline V gene sequence: CDR1 PRHDT, CDR2 FYEKMQ (reference sequence). CDR3 length: 16 residues. CDR3 in amino acids: CASSDPGQGSADTQYF. The CDR3 DNA reads TGTGCCAGCAGCGACCCGGGACAGGGGTCCGCAGATACGCAGTATTTT.

This chain connects TRBV5-4 to TRBJ2-1, with 7 nucleotides matching TRBD2. Per the germline V gene, CDR1 is SGHNT and CDR2 is YYREEE (reference sequence). The V gene end was trimmed by 4 bases and the J gene end by 9 bases; junction bases not matched to a gene: 16. This CDR3 spans 16 amino acids. The CDR3 coding sequence is TGTGCCAGCAGCCAAGGTAGGCTAGCGGAACGTGGTGAGCAGTTCTTC. Residues: CASSQGRLAERGEQFF.

The chain carries TRBV15 and TRBJ2-1; no firm D call. V lost 8 bases, J lost 4 bases, and 6 bases lay in between. In germline, CDR1 is LNHNV, CDR2 YYDKDF (reference sequence). The CDR3 runs to 11 residues. The DNA of the CDR3 is TGTGCCACCTCTGAGTACAATGAGCAGTTCTTC. Amino acids: CATSEYNEQFF. Looking up the rest from reference TRBV15 and TRBJ2-1 gives the full variable domain: DAMVIQNPRYQVTQFGKPVTLSCSQTLNHNVMYWYQQKSSQAPKLLFHYYDKDFNNEADTPDNFQSRRPNTSFCFLDIRSPGLGDTAMYLCATSEYNEQFFGPGTRLTVL.

V usage is TRBV11-2 and J usage is TRBJ1-2, with D hard to call. CDR1 is SGHAT and CDR2 is FQNNGV in the germline V gene. The CDR3 totals 13 residues. V dropped 5 bases and J dropped 5 bases, with 12 bases sitting between them. The CDR3 protein is CASSLGGRYGYTF. The CDR3 region has the DNA TGTGCCAGCAGCCTAGGAGGTCGTTATGGCTACACCTTC.

This sequence joins TRBV10-1 and TRBJ2-7; 10 bases match TRBD2. Germline-derived CDR1 and CDR2 are WNHNN and SYGVQD (reference sequence). J lost 1 base, V lost 9 bases, and 9 bases had no gene match. This CDR3 is built from 15 residues. Written as DNA, the CDR3 is TGCGCCAGATCCTCTAGCGGGAGTATGTCCTACGAGCAGTACTTC. Its translation is CARSSSGSMSYEQYF.

The V and J genes are TRBV25-1 and TRBJ2-1; 7 bases are a match to TRBD2. The CDR3 totals 16 residues. CDR1 is MGHDK and CDR2 is SYGVNS in the germline V gene. The junction had 11 bases not matched to a gene; V was cut back by 4 bases and J by 5 bases. The CDR3 loop reads CASSVVREMLDNEQFF. The CDR3 nucleotides read TGTGCCAGCAGTGTAGTGCGGGAGATGCTCGACAATGAGCAGTTCTTC.

V and J are TRBV2 and TRBJ1-3; 7 bases are a match to TRBD1. Germline CDR1 SNHLY, CDR2 FYNNEI. CDR3 size: 15 residues. The J segment lost 5 bases and the V segment lost 5 bases, leaving 9 bases of the junction unmatched. CDR3 nucleotides: TGTGCCAGCAGTCAAATGACAGGGCCGCGAAACACCATATATTTT. As protein: CASSQMTGPRNTIYF.

The genes are TRBV27 and TRBJ2-7, with no clear D. Between the trimmed V and J ends, which lost 4 bases and 4 bases, there was a span of 17 bases. Germline-derived CDR1 and CDR2 are MNHEY and SMNVEV (reference sequence). The CDR3 is 15 amino acids. CDR3 sequence: CASSSPLVVPYEQYF. The CDR3 DNA sequence: TGTGCCAGCAGTTCCCCCCTCGTGGTACCATACGAGCAGTACTTC.

The chain couples TRBV19 to TRBJ1-1, with TRBD1 identical over 9 bases. The CDR3 is 17 residues long. Looked up from germline, CDR1 is LNHDA and CDR2 is SQIVND (reference sequence). J was trimmed by 1 base and V by 5 bases; bases with no gene match: 11. CDR3 sequence reads: CASSGLDRTGENTEAFF. DNA of the CDR3: TGTGCCAGTAGTGGGTTGGACCGGACAGGGGAGAACACTGAAGCTTTCTTT.

This chain uses TRBV6-4 with TRBJ2-6; D ambiguous. Germline values: CDR1 MRHNA, CDR2 SNTAGT. This CDR3 comprises 18 residues. Trimming cost V 5 bases and J 5 bases, with 22 bases left between them. CDR3 amino acids: CASSFANSRQSRANVLTF. CDR3 DNA: TGTGCCAGCAGTTTTGCGAACTCACGACAAAGTCGGGCCAACGTCCTGACTTTC.

V gene TRBV7-7 combines with J gene TRBJ2-1, with TRBD2 matching 10 bases. CDR1 is SSHAT, CDR2 FNYEAQ, per germline (reference sequence). The CDR3 extends over 16 amino acids. V was clipped by 2 bases and J by 8 bases; unmatched bases: 9. In DNA form, the CDR3 reads TGTGCCAGCAGCTTAAATCTAGCGGGAGATACCCATGAGCAGTTCTTC. As protein: CASSLNLAGDTHEQFF.

The chain has TRBV7-9 and TRBJ2-1; D unclear. The CDR3 has 15 amino acids. Trimming left V 5 bases short and J 3 bases short, with 14 bases between. Germline CDR1 SEHNR, CDR2 FQNEAQ (reference sequence). The CDR3 coding sequence is TGTGCCAGCAGCGAACCCGAAGGGCTCTACAATGAGCAGTTCTTC. Amino acids: CASSEPEGLYNEQFF.

This clone was seen a single time. This chain links TRBV9 with TRBJ2-4; TRBD2 matches 8 bases. Germline CDR1 is SGDLS and CDR2 is YYNGEE. CDR3 length: 15 residues. V gave up 4 bases and J gave up 2 bases; unmatched junction bases: 5. The DNA of the CDR3 is TGTGCCAGCAGCCCGGGAGGGGATCCCAAAAACATTCAGTACTTC. The encoded protein is CASSPGGDPKNIQYF. Looking up the rest from reference TRBV9 and TRBJ2-4 gives the full variable domain: DSGVTQTPKHLITATGQRVTLRCSPRSGDLSVYWYQQSLDQGLQFLIQYYNGEERAKGNILERFSAQQFPDLHSELNLSSLELGDSALYFCASSPGGDPKNIQYFGAGTRLSVL.

V is TRBV10-1 and J is TRBJ2-2; D perhaps matches TRBD1 (5 bases). V dropped 3 bases and J dropped 8 bases, with 7 bases sitting between them. CDR3 length: 12 amino acids. Per the germline V gene, CDR1 is WNHNN and CDR2 is SYGVQD (reference sequence). CDR3 sequence: CASSEGAGELFF. The DNA of the CDR3 is TGCGCCAGCAGTGAAGGGGCAGGGGAGCTGTTTTTT.

The chain uses TRBV5-4 and TRBJ2-7; 14 bases fit TRBD2. The CDR3 has 15 residues. The germline V gene has CDR1 SGHNT and CDR2 YYREEE (reference sequence). V shed 4 bases and J 5 bases; nucleotides not matched to a gene: 5. The CDR3 DNA follows: TGTGCCAGCAGCGGGGGACTAGCGGGAGCCGACGAGCAGTACTTC. This translates into CASSGGLAGADEQYF.

This clone was detected a few times. The rearrangement links TRBV19 to TRBJ1-5; no reliable D call. Trimming pared 5 bases from V and 1 base from J, leaving 12 bases between. This CDR3 comprises 15 residues. CDR1 and CDR2 (germline): LNHDA, SQIVND (reference sequence). In DNA, the CDR3 is TGTGCCAGTAGTCTTTGGTCTGGGAGCAATCAGCCCCAGCATTTT. Its protein product is CASSLWSGSNQPQHF.